Listed below are T cell receptor beta chains from one sample, sequenced in a study of cytomegalovirus exposure and HLA in healthy donors. TCRdb's copy holds only in-frame clones and misses some; the assay was immunoSEQ multiplex PCR. The sample consists of about 210,000 clones, 80% to 90% of them appearing once. Sequenced input: PBMCs. The receptor source for this set is a man aged 40-55 years in good health and CMV-seropositive. CDR3s include the opening cysteine and the closing phenylalanine or tryptophan. Each record gives: V gene, D gene, J gene, clone size, CDR3 DNA, CDR3 protein. A D gene is named only where the DNA matches it firmly. A clone size is listed for some rows: how often the clone was seen (once, few, many), or a class if it is expanded.

v_gene: TRBV5-1
d_gene: TRBD2
j_gene: TRBJ2-5
abundance: -
CDR3nt: TGCGCCAGCAGCTCCGGGGGACTAACGCCCAGGGAGACCCAGTACTTC
CDR3aa: CASSSGGLTPRETQYF

v_gene: TRBV7-6
d_gene: -
j_gene: TRBJ2-3
abundance: -
CDR3nt: TGTGCCAGCAGCTTAGAGGGACACATCACAGATACGCAGTATTTT
CDR3aa: CASSLEGHITDTQYF

v_gene: TRBV7-2
d_gene: -
j_gene: TRBJ2-5
abundance: -
CDR3nt: TGTGCCAGCAGCTTAGTTACAGGGAATATGGAGACCCAGTACTTC
CDR3aa: CASSLVTGNMETQYF

v_gene: TRBV27
d_gene: -
j_gene: TRBJ1-2
abundance: -
CDR3nt: TGTGCCAGCAGTTTAGGCGGGGAGACCTATGGCTACACCTTC
CDR3aa: CASSLGGETYGYTF

v_gene: TRBV13
d_gene: -
j_gene: TRBJ1-6
abundance: -
CDR3nt: TGTGCCAGCAGCTTCAAGGTGGACAGCTCGAATTCACCCCTCCACTTT
CDR3aa: CASSFKVDSSNSPLHF

v_gene: TRBV5-1
d_gene: -
j_gene: TRBJ2-2
abundance: -
CDR3nt: TGCGCCAGCAGCTTAGTAGCCAAGACGACCGGGGAGCTGTTTTTT
CDR3aa: CASSLVAKTTGELFF

v_gene: TRBV23-1
d_gene: -
j_gene: TRBJ2-3
abundance: -
CDR3nt: TGCGCCAGCAGCGAAAGGGGGTCGGCAGATACGCAGTATTTT
CDR3aa: CASSERGSADTQYF

v_gene: TRBV5-4
d_gene: TRBD1
j_gene: TRBJ1-2
abundance: -
CDR3nt: TGTGCCAGCAGCTTTGACAGGGGAGGCTATGGCTACACCTTC
CDR3aa: CASSFDRGGYGYTF

v_gene: TRBV12-5
d_gene: -
j_gene: TRBJ2-2
abundance: -
CDR3nt: TGTGCTAGTGGTTTGAAGGACTCCCATGGTGGGGAGCTGTTTTTT
CDR3aa: CASGLKDSHGGELFF

v_gene: TRBV4-2
d_gene: -
j_gene: TRBJ2-2
abundance: -
CDR3nt: TGTGCCAGCAGCCAAGATATAGCGAGCTTCGCGAACACCGGGGAGCTGTTTTTT
CDR3aa: CASSQDIASFANTGELFF

v_gene: TRBV19
d_gene: TRBD1
j_gene: TRBJ2-1
abundance: -
CDR3nt: TGTGCCACTAGTCTCACTCGACAGGGCAATGAGCAGTTCTTC
CDR3aa: CATSLTRQGNEQFF

v_gene: TRBV5-1
d_gene: TRBD2
j_gene: TRBJ2-7
abundance: -
CDR3nt: TGCGCCAGCAGCTTGCCCGGGAGGGCCAGAGAGCAGTACTTC
CDR3aa: CASSLPGRAREQYF

v_gene: TRBV11-2
d_gene: TRBD1
j_gene: TRBJ1-1
abundance: -
CDR3nt: TGTGCCAGCAGCCCCCGACAGGGGGACGCTTGGTACACTGAAGCTTTCTTT
CDR3aa: CASSPRQGDAWYTEAFF

v_gene: TRBV5-1
d_gene: TRBD2
j_gene: TRBJ2-5
abundance: -
CDR3nt: TGCGCCAGCAGCTTCGGGACTACCCATCAAGAGACCCAGTACTTC
CDR3aa: CASSFGTTHQETQYF

v_gene: TRBV7-2
d_gene: -
j_gene: TRBJ2-1
abundance: -
CDR3nt: TGTGCCAGCAGCTTAGTGCCCGCGGCGAACAATGAGCAGTTCTTC
CDR3aa: CASSLVPAANNEQFF

v_gene: TRBV27
d_gene: TRBD1
j_gene: TRBJ1-2
abundance: -
CDR3nt: TGTGCCAGCAGTCCCTTACAGGGGCCTTTCACCTATGGCTACACCTTC
CDR3aa: CASSPLQGPFTYGYTF

v_gene: TRBV6-6
d_gene: -
j_gene: TRBJ1-2
abundance: -
CDR3nt: TGTGCCAGCAGTTACTCGTTTATTTTATCCGGCTACACCTTC
CDR3aa: CASSYSFILSGYTF

v_gene: TRBV30
d_gene: -
j_gene: TRBJ1-5
abundance: -
CDR3nt: TGTGCCTGGAGTGGTGGGGGGGGCAATCAGCCCCAGCATTTT
CDR3aa: CAWSGGGGNQPQHF

v_gene: TRBV7-9
d_gene: -
j_gene: TRBJ1-1
abundance: -
CDR3nt: TGTGCCAGCAGCTTAGCGGGTACAGAGCAACGGGGAGCTTTCTTT
CDR3aa: CASSLAGTEQRGAFF

v_gene: TRBV5-1
d_gene: -
j_gene: TRBJ2-5
abundance: -
CDR3nt: TGCGCCAGCAGCTTTAACGGGATGGAGACCCAGTACTTC
CDR3aa: CASSFNGMETQYF

v_gene: TRBV7-7
d_gene: -
j_gene: TRBJ2-5
abundance: -
CDR3nt: TGTGCTAGCAGCCCCCCCCGGTCCCAAGAGACCCAGTACTTC
CDR3aa: CASSPPRSQETQYF

v_gene: TRBV6-5
d_gene: TRBD1
j_gene: TRBJ2-5
abundance: -
CDR3nt: TGTGCCAGCAGTTACTCCGGGGACAGGGGGACGGAGACCCAGTACTTC
CDR3aa: CASSYSGDRGTETQYF

v_gene: TRBV19
d_gene: -
j_gene: TRBJ1-5
abundance: -
CDR3nt: TGTGCCAGTATTGGAGATCATAGCAATCAGCCCCAGCATTTT
CDR3aa: CASIGDHSNQPQHF

v_gene: TRBV2
d_gene: TRBD1
j_gene: TRBJ2-7
abundance: -
CDR3nt: TGTGCCAGCAGTGGACAGGGTTTTGAGCAGTACTTC
CDR3aa: CASSGQGFEQYF

v_gene: TRBV19
d_gene: -
j_gene: TRBJ2-1
abundance: -
CDR3nt: TGTGCCAGTAGTATAGCGGGATTCGCTGAGCAGTTCTTC
CDR3aa: CASSIAGFAEQFF

v_gene: TRBV7-2
d_gene: TRBD1
j_gene: TRBJ1-3
abundance: -
CDR3nt: TGTGCCAGCAAAACTTACACAGGGGCCACTGGAAACACCATATATTTT
CDR3aa: CASKTYTGATGNTIYF

v_gene: TRBV5-1
d_gene: TRBD1
j_gene: TRBJ1-6
abundance: -
CDR3nt: TGCGCCAGCAGCTTGAATCTAGGACCGGGACAGGGGAAATCACCCCTCCACTTT
CDR3aa: CASSLNLGPGQGKSPLHF

v_gene: TRBV7-3
d_gene: TRBD2
j_gene: TRBJ2-5
abundance: few
CDR3nt: TGTGCCAGCAGCGCGGGGGCTAGCGGGAGGAGGGAGACCCAGTACTTC
CDR3aa: CASSAGASGRRETQYF

v_gene: TRBV5-4
d_gene: TRBD1
j_gene: TRBJ2-7
abundance: -
CDR3nt: TGTGCCAGCAGCTATCCGGGACAGGGTTCCTACGAGCAGTACTTC
CDR3aa: CASSYPGQGSYEQYF

v_gene: TRBV5-1
d_gene: -
j_gene: TRBJ2-5
abundance: -
CDR3nt: TGCGCCAGCACTCCGAGAGGGAAAGAGACCCAGTACTTC
CDR3aa: CASTPRGKETQYF

v_gene: TRBV20-1
d_gene: -
j_gene: TRBJ2-5
abundance: once
CDR3nt: TGCAGTGCTAGATCGGGAGAGACCCAGTACTTC
CDR3aa: CSARSGETQYF

v_gene: TRBV11-2
d_gene: -
j_gene: TRBJ2-1
abundance: few
CDR3nt: TGTGCCAGCAGCTTGCTACTAGCCCCCAATGAGCAGTTCTTC
CDR3aa: CASSLLLAPNEQFF

v_gene: TRBV29-1
d_gene: -
j_gene: TRBJ2-1
abundance: -
CDR3nt: TGCAGCGTCACAGACAGAAGCTCCTACAATGAGCAGTTCTTC
CDR3aa: CSVTDRSSYNEQFF

v_gene: TRBV5-1
d_gene: TRBD2
j_gene: TRBJ2-1
abundance: few
CDR3nt: TGCGCCAGCAGCTTGGTCGCGGGAGCAGTTTTCAATGAGCAGTTCTTC
CDR3aa: CASSLVAGAVFNEQFF

v_gene: TRBV15
d_gene: TRBD1
j_gene: TRBJ1-4
abundance: -
CDR3nt: TGTGCCACCAGCTTACACCGGGACAGGGATGAAAAACTGTTTTTT
CDR3aa: CATSLHRDRDEKLFF

v_gene: TRBV4-1
d_gene: TRBD2
j_gene: TRBJ2-5
abundance: -
CDR3nt: TGCGCCAGCAGCCAGAGGGACCTCGGGGGGGAGACCCAGTACTTC
CDR3aa: CASSQRDLGGETQYF

v_gene: TRBV29-1
d_gene: -
j_gene: TRBJ2-7
abundance: -
CDR3nt: TGCAGCGTTGAGTTGGAGTACGAGCAGTACTTC
CDR3aa: CSVELEYEQYF

v_gene: TRBV29-1
d_gene: -
j_gene: TRBJ2-1
abundance: -
CDR3nt: TGCAGCGTTGAAGGAAGGGGCCAGGGTTTCGATGAGCAGTTCTTC
CDR3aa: CSVEGRGQGFDEQFF

v_gene: TRBV29-1
d_gene: -
j_gene: TRBJ1-2
abundance: -
CDR3nt: TGCAGCGTTGAGGGCGGACCTGGCGGGGACTATGGCTACACCTTC
CDR3aa: CSVEGGPGGDYGYTF

v_gene: TRBV25-1
d_gene: TRBD2
j_gene: TRBJ2-7
abundance: -
CDR3nt: TGTGCCAGCAAAGCGGGAGGGCCCCACGAGCAGTACTTC
CDR3aa: CASKAGGPHEQYF

v_gene: TRBV5-1
d_gene: TRBD1
j_gene: TRBJ1-1
abundance: -
CDR3nt: TGCGCCAGCAGCCCTCGGCCAGGGGGGTACACTGAAGCTTTCTTT
CDR3aa: CASSPRPGGYTEAFF

v_gene: TRBV5-1
d_gene: -
j_gene: TRBJ1-1
abundance: -
CDR3nt: TGCGCCAGCAGCTTAGACGGGGGGAACACTGAAGCTTTCTTT
CDR3aa: CASSLDGGNTEAFF

v_gene: TRBV28
d_gene: -
j_gene: TRBJ2-1
abundance: -
CDR3nt: TGTGCCAGCAGTCCCATCGGCGGCCTTTCCTACAATGAGCAGTTCTTC
CDR3aa: CASSPIGGLSYNEQFF

v_gene: TRBV5-1
d_gene: -
j_gene: TRBJ1-1
abundance: -
CDR3nt: TGCGCCAGCAGCGGGAGCGTCCGGAACACTGAAGCTTTCTTT
CDR3aa: CASSGSVRNTEAFF

v_gene: TRBV5-1
d_gene: -
j_gene: TRBJ1-5
abundance: -
CDR3nt: TGCGCCAGCAGCTTGGGGGGCCAGAGCAATCAGCCCCAGCATTTT
CDR3aa: CASSLGGQSNQPQHF

v_gene: TRBV5-1
d_gene: TRBD2
j_gene: TRBJ2-5
abundance: -
CDR3nt: TGCGCCAGCAGCTCAATAGCGGGACAAGAGACCCAGTACTTC
CDR3aa: CASSSIAGQETQYF

v_gene: TRBV5-4
d_gene: -
j_gene: TRBJ2-7
abundance: -
CDR3nt: TGTGCCAGCAGCCCTAGCACAGCCATAGGGGAGCAGTACTTC
CDR3aa: CASSPSTAIGEQYF

v_gene: TRBV30
d_gene: TRBD2
j_gene: TRBJ2-2
abundance: once
CDR3nt: TGTGCCTGGAACCTAGCGGGAGCGGTCGGGGAGCTGTTTTTT
CDR3aa: CAWNLAGAVGELFF

v_gene: TRBV6-1
d_gene: TRBD2
j_gene: TRBJ2-3
abundance: -
CDR3nt: TGTGCCAGCAGTGAAAGGCTCACTAGCGGGAGCACAGATACGCAGTATTTT
CDR3aa: CASSERLTSGSTDTQYF